This entry lists 10 T cell receptor beta chains sequenced from one sample in a study of T cells after yellow fever vaccination. TCRdb redid the calling of the 5' RACE reads with MiXCR, one entry per CDR3 protein. The sample includes approximately 300,000 distinct CDR3 sequences, about 10% of them seen just once. The specimen comprised CD4+ T cells sorted from PBMCs, sampled 45 days after the yellow fever booster vaccination. The receptors shown here come from a man younger than 35 who received the YFV17D yellow fever vaccine.

The V and J genes are TRBV18 and TRBJ2-4; 12 positions match TRBD2. With 2 bases clipped from V and 2 bases from J, the junction kept 7 bases outside the gene matches. The CDR3 has 18 amino acids. Germline assignment: CDR1 KGHSH and CDR2 LQKENI. CDR3 loop: CASSPRLAGALSKNIQYF. The CDR3 bases are TGTGCCAGCTCACCAAGACTAGCGGGAGCCTTATCCAAAAACATTCAGTACTTC.

This clonotype has only a few counts. The rearrangement joins TRBV9 to TRBJ2-3, with D tentatively TRBD1 or TRBD2 (5 bases each). Trimming cost V 0 bases and J 7 bases, with 12 bases left between them. This CDR3 has 14 residues. Germline CDR1 and CDR2: SGDLS and YYNGEE. CDR3 loop: CASSVVPGLNTQYF. In nucleotides, the CDR3 is TGTGCCAGCAGCGTAGTTCCGGGGCTAAATACGCAGTATTTT.

V gene TRBV5-1 combines with J gene TRBJ1-1; perhaps TRBD1 as D (5 bases). Trimming removed 3 bases from V and 0 bases from J, with 15 bases in between. The CDR3 is 16 residues long. Germline assignment: CDR1 SGHRS and CDR2 YFSETQ. CDR3 DNA: TGCGCCAGCAGCTGGACGACAGCAACAATGAACACTGAAGCTTTCTTT. Amino acids: CASSWTTATMNTEAFF.

The CDR3 loop is CASKGTGLYNEQFF. The CDR3 DNA is TGCGCCAGTAAGGGGACAGGGCTCTACAATGAGCAGTTCTTC. The J gene is TRBJ2-1, the V gene TRBV4-1, with 9 bases fitting TRBD1. CDR1 and CDR2 from the germline V gene are MGHRA and YSYEKL. CDR3 length equals 14 residues. V was pared by 9 bases and J by 3 bases, with 6 bases of the junction left unmatched.

V is TRBV10-3 and J is TRBJ2-3; the D gene is possibly TRBD2 (6 bases). This CDR3 has 13 residues. Trimming took off 10 bases at V and 4 bases at J, with 15 bases between the two ends. The V gene's germline CDR1 is ENHRY and CDR2 SYGVKD. CDR3 sequence reads: CATTAEGADTQYF. The CDR3 DNA follows: TGTGCCACGACCGCGGAGGGCGCAGATACGCAGTATTTT.

This clonotype occurred a few times. This chain joins TRBV6-6 and TRBJ1-4; D is possibly TRBD1 (6 bases). CDR1 is MNHNY, CDR2 SVGAGI, per germline (reference sequence). The V and J ends lost 5 bases and 12 bases respectively, with 25 bases between them. This CDR3 has 16 residues. The CDR3 coding sequence is TGTGCCAGCAGTCTGCTGTTTGCCTCGGGGGCGATGGAACTGTTTTTT. Protein product: CASSLLFASGAMELFF.

The chain combines TRBV4-3 with TRBJ1-2; D gene ambiguous. The V end lost 2 bases, the J end lost 3 bases, and 13 bases lay between the germline ends. Looked up from germline, CDR1 is LGHNA and CDR2 is YSLEER. This CDR3 region has 15 residues. Here the CDR3 DNA reads TGCGCCAGCAGCCAAATACAAGGAGGATACTATGGCTACACCTTC. It translates to CASSQIQGGYYGYTF.

The rearrangement joins TRBV18 to TRBJ1-5; 9 nucleotides line up with TRBD1. Germline V gene lookup returns CDR1 KGHSH and CDR2 LQKENI. With V trimmed by 8 bases and J by 5 bases, 10 bases remained unmatched. The CDR3 spans 15 residues. CDR3 bases: TGTGCCAGCGCAAAGGGACAGGGTGTGGATCAGCCCCAGCATTTT. This gives the protein CASAKGQGVDQPQHF.

This clonotype showed up many times. CDR3: CASSSTSGGRGTQYF. In nucleotides, the CDR3 is TGTGCCAGCAGCTCAACTAGCGGGGGACGCGGGACCCAGTACTTC. The V call is TRBV6-2 or TRBV6-3, the J call TRBJ2-5; 11 bases match TRBD2. V shed 6 bases and J 7 bases; nucleotides not matched to a gene: 10. CDR3 length: 15 residues. Germline CDR1 and CDR2: MNHEY and SVGEGT.

This clonotype was counted a few times. CDR3 in DNA: TGCAGTGCCAGGAAGCGGGGGGGCCAAGGAGATACGCAGTATTTT. Protein: CSARKRGGQGDTQYF. The chain links TRBV20-1 to TRBJ2-3, with 10 bases identical to TRBD2. V dropped 6 bases and J dropped 5; count of bases not matched to a gene: 11. Germline CDR1 reads DFQATT; CDR2 reads SNEGSKA (reference sequence). The CDR3 totals 15 residues.